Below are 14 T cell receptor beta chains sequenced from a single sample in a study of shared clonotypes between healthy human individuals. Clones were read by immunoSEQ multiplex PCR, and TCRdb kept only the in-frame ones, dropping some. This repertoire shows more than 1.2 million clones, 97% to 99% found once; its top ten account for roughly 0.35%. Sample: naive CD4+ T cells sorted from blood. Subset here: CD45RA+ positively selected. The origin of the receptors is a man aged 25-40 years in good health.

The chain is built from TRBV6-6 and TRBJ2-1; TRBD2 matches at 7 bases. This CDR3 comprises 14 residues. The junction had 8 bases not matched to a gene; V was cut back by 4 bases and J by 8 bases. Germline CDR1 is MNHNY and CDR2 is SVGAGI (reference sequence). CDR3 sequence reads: CASSWRTRRDEQFF. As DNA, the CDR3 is TGTGCCAGCAGTTGGCGGACTAGACGAGATGAGCAGTTCTTC.

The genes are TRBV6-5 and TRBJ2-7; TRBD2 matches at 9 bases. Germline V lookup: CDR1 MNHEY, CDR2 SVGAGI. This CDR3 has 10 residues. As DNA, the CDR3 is TGTAGTAGCGGGAGATACGAGCAGTACTTC. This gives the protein CSSGRYEQYF.

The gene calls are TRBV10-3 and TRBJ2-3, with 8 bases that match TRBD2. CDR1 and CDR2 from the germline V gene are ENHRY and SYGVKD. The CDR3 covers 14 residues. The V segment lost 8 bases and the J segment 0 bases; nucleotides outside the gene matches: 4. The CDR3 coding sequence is TGTGCCATCCAAGCGGGAGTGAGCACAGATACGCAGTATTTT. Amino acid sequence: CAIQAGVSTDTQYF.

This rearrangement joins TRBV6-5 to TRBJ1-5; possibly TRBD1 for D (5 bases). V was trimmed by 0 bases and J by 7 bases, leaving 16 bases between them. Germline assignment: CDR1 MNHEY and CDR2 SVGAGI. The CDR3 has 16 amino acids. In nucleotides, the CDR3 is TGTGCCAGCAGTTACTCGGACCCCGGGGGTAGCCAGCCCCAGCATTTT. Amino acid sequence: CASSYSDPGGSQPQHF.

In DNA form, the CDR3 reads TGTGCCAGCAGCCAAGGAAGAGGGAGGGCCCTCTACGAGCAGTACTTC. Encoded protein: CASSQGRGRALYEQYF. The chain links TRBV11-2 to TRBJ2-7, with 7 bases fitting TRBD2. The CDR3 is 16 residues long. J gave up 3 bases and V 5 bases, and 13 bases lay outside the gene matches. Germline values: CDR1 SGHAT, CDR2 FQNNGV.

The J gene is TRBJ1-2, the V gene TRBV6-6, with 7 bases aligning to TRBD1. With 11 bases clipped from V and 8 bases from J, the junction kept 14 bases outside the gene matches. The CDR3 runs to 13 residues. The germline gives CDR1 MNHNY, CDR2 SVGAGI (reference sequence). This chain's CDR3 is CAGSPLTGQGYTF. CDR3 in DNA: TGTGCCGGATCCCCTCTGACAGGGCAAGGCTACACCTTC.

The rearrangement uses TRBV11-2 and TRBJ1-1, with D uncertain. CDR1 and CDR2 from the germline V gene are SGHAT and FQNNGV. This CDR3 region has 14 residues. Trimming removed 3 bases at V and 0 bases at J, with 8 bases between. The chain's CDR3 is CASSFPTLNTEAFF. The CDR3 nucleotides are TGTGCCAGCAGCTTCCCAACGTTGAACACTGAAGCTTTCTTT.

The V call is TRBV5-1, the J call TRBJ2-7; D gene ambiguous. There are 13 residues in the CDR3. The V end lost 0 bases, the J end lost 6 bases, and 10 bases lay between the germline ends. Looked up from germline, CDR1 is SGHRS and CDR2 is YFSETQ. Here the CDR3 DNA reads TGCGCCAGCAGCTTGGAACTTGCTGGCGAGCAGTACTTC. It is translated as CASSLELAGEQYF.

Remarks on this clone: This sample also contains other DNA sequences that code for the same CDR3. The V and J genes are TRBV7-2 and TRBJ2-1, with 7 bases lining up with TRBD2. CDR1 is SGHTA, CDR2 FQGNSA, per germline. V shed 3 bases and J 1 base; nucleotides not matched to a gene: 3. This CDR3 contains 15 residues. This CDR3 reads CASSFSGSSYNEQFF. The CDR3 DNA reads TGTGCCAGCAGCTTTAGCGGGTCATCCTACAATGAGCAGTTCTTC. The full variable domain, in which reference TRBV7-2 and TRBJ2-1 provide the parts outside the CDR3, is GAGVSQSPSNKVTEKGKDVELRCDPISGHTALYWYRQSLGQGLEFLIYFQGNSAPDKSGLPSDRFSAERTGGSVSTLTIQRTQQEDSAVYLCASSFSGSSYNEQFFGPGTRLTVL.

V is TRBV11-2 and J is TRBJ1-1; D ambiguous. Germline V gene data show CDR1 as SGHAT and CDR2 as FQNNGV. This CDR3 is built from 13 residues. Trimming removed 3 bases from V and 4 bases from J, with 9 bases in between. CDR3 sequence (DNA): TGTGCCAGCAGCTTTACAGACGGCACTGAAGCTTTCTTT. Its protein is CASSFTDGTEAFF.

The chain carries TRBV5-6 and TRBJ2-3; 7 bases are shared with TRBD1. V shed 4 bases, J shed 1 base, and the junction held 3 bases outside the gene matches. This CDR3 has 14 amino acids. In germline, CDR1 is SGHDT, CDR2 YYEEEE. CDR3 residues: CASSPGQGTDTQYF. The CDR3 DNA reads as TGTGCCAGCAGCCCAGGACAGGGCACAGATACGCAGTATTTT.

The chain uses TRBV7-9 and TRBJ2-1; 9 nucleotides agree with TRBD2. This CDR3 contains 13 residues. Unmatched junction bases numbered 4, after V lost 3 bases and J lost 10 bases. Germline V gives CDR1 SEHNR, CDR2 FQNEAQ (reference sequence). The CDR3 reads CASSFESGREQFF. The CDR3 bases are TGTGCCAGCAGCTTCGAGAGCGGGAGGGAGCAGTTCTTC.

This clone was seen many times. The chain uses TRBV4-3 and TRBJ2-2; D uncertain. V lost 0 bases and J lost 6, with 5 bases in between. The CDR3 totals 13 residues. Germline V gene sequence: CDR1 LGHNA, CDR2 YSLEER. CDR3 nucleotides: TGCGCCAGCAGCCAAGATTGGGCCGGGGAGCTGTTTTTT. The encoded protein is CASSQDWAGELFF.

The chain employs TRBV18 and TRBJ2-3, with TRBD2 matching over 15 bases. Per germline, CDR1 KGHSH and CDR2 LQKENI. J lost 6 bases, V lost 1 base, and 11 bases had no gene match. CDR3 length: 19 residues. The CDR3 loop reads CASSPLGLAGGPTGDTQYF. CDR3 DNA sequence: TGTGCCAGCTCACCACTAGGACTAGCGGGAGGGCCGACGGGGGATACGCAGTATTTT.